A single sample is the source of the 27 T cell receptor beta chains below, sequenced in a study of blood T cell repertoires in COVID-19. Sequencing used immunoSEQ multiplex PCR; TCRdb keeps in-frame clones, though not all of them. The sample contains about 100,000 clones, just over 85% of which appear only once. Sequences were obtained from PBMCs or T cells enriched from blood (not recorded which). The receptors derive from a woman in her fifties or sixties who had recovered from COVID-19.

J is TRBJ2-7 and V is TRBV30; possible D gene TRBD2, 6 bases. The germline V gene has CDR1 GTSNPN and CDR2 SVGIG (reference sequence). This CDR3 has 13 residues. Trimming removed 3 bases at V and 0 bases at J, with 9 bases between. CDR3 protein: CAWRGGYSYEQYF. DNA for the CDR3: TGTGCCTGGAGGGGGGGTTACTCCTACGAGCAGTACTTC.

This clone was seen only once. The chain links TRBV18 to TRBJ1-2, with 9 bases that match TRBD1. Per the germline V gene, CDR1 is KGHSH and CDR2 is LQKENI. The CDR3 sequence is 14 residues long. J gave up 4 bases and V 5 bases, and 5 bases lay outside the gene matches. CDR3 nucleotide sequence: TGTGCCAGCTCAGCGGGACAGGGAGGCTATGGCTACACCTTC. It codes for CASSAGQGGYGYTF.

The V and J genes are TRBV2 and TRBJ2-5; 9 nucleotides align to TRBD1. With V trimmed by 4 bases and J by 5 bases, 2 bases remained unmatched. This CDR3 spans 13 amino acids. Germline V gene data show CDR1 as SNHLY and CDR2 as FYNNEI. CDR3 DNA: TGTGCCAGCAGTGCGGGACAGGGTGAGACCCAGTACTTC. This encodes CASSAGQGETQYF. The variable domain in full, completed from reference TRBV2 and TRBJ2-5, reads EPEVTQTPSHQVTQMGQEVILRCVPISNHLYFYWYRQILGQKVEFLVSFYNNEISEKSEIFDDQFSVERPDGSNFTLKIRSTKLEDSAMYFCASSAGQGETQYFGPGTRLLVL.

This chain links TRBV28 with TRBJ2-7; D possibly corresponds to TRBD1 (5 bases). V was cut by 4 bases and J by 6 bases, with 10 bases left in between. In germline, CDR1 is MDHEN, CDR2 SYDVKM. There are 12 residues in the CDR3. This CDR3 is CASSSARGEQYF. The CDR3 DNA reads TGTGCCAGCAGTTCAGCTAGGGGCGAGCAGTACTTC.

CDR3 coding DNA: TGTGCCAGCAGTAGACAGGCTTTGCTCTACGAGCAGTACTTC. It encodes CASSRQALLYEQYF. V is TRBV28 and J is TRBJ2-7; weak D call: TRBD1 (6 bases). CDR3 length: 14 residues. V was pared by 5 bases and J by 3 bases, with 14 bases between. The germline V gene has CDR1 MDHEN and CDR2 SYDVKM. The full variable domain, in which reference TRBV28 and TRBJ2-7 provide the parts outside the CDR3, is DVKVTQSSRYLVKRTGEKVFLECVQDMDHENMFWYRQDPGLGLRLIYFSYDVKMKEKGDIPEGYSVSREKKERFSLILESASTNQTSMYLCASSRQALLYEQYFGPGTRLTVT.

This clone appeared a single time. The V and J genes are TRBV25-1 and TRBJ1-5; possible D gene TRBD1, 6 bases. Per germline, CDR1 MGHDK and CDR2 SYGVNS. The CDR3 is made up of 14 amino acids. V dropped 1 base and J dropped 5 bases, with 9 bases sitting between them. CDR3 DNA sequence: TGTGCCAGCAGTGAATGGGCAGGGGATCAGCCCCAGCATTTT. It yields the protein CASSEWAGDQPQHF.

This chain links TRBV9 with TRBJ2-1; D is perhaps TRBD1 (6 bases). The CDR3 is made up of 14 amino acids. Looked up from germline, CDR1 is SGDLS and CDR2 is YYNGEE. V lost 3 bases and J lost 7, with 14 bases in between. The chain's CDR3 is CASSEETQGNEQFF. The CDR3 region has the DNA TGTGCCAGCAGCGAGGAAACACAGGGAAATGAGCAGTTCTTC.

This clone occurred once. The chain couples TRBV24-1 to TRBJ2-5; D is possibly TRBD1 (6 bases). The CDR3 contains 12 residues. Germline V gene lookup returns CDR1 KGHDR and CDR2 SFDVKD. Trimming left V 4 bases short and J 7 bases short, with 9 bases between. CDR3 nucleotides: TGTGCCACCAGTGAGGACAGAGCGACCCAGTACTTC. Amino acid sequence: CATSEDRATQYF.

This clone was seen repeatedly, ten times or more. The chain is built from TRBV6-5 and TRBJ1-2; D is ambiguous. The germline V and J ends were trimmed by 7 bases and 2 bases, with 8 bases remaining between them. The CDR3 is 12 residues long. Germline CDR1 MNHEY, CDR2 SVGAGI. The CDR3 loop is CASNQLNYGYTF. CDR3 DNA: TGTGCCAGCAACCAGTTGAACTATGGCTACACCTTC.

This sequence joins TRBV28 and TRBJ2-5; D might be TRBD1 (5 bases). V was cut by 3 bases and J by 2 bases, with 10 bases left in between. This CDR3 contains 14 residues. Germline assignment: CDR1 MDHEN and CDR2 SYDVKM. CDR3 in DNA: TGTGCCAGCAGTTTTTGGGGCGCTCAAGAGACCCAGTACTTC. Its translation: CASSFWGAQETQYF.

The rearrangement uses TRBV7-2 and TRBJ2-1, with 8 nucleotides matching TRBD2. CDR1 is SGHTA, CDR2 FQGNSA, per germline. V was pared by 6 bases and J by 2 bases, with 9 bases of the junction left unmatched. CDR3 length equals 16 residues. CDR3 sequence reads: CASSRDSGNPYNEQFF. The CDR3 DNA follows: TGTGCCAGCAGTAGAGATAGCGGGAACCCCTACAATGAGCAGTTCTTC.

This chain uses TRBV6-5 with TRBJ1-2; TRBD1 matches 8 bases. In germline, CDR1 is MNHEY, CDR2 SVGAGI. The CDR3 runs 13 residues. V lost 2 bases to trimming and J lost 8 bases; unmatched junction nucleotides: 4. The chain's CDR3 is CASSYSDRGGYTF. The CDR3 bases are TGTGCCAGCAGTTACAGCGACAGGGGCGGCTACACCTTC.

This CDR3 reads CSASASANPNYGYTF. The DNA of the CDR3 is TGCAGTGCTAGTGCCAGCGCAAACCCTAACTATGGCTACACCTTC. The chain has TRBV20-1 and TRBJ1-2; D not certain. Germline CDR1 and CDR2: DFQATT and SNEGSKA (reference sequence). This CDR3 contains 15 residues. V lost 3 bases and J lost 0, with 14 bases in between.

This chain connects TRBV11-3 to TRBJ2-1; 7 bases map to TRBD2. Germline values: CDR1 SGHNT, CDR2 YENEEA. The CDR3 covers 13 residues. Trimming took 4 bases from V and 10 from J; bases not matched to a gene: 7. CDR3 in amino acids: CASSSDFSGEQFF. The CDR3, as DNA: TGTGCCAGCAGCTCAGACTTTAGCGGGGAGCAGTTCTTC. The complete variable domain, with remaining parts taken from reference TRBV11-3 and TRBJ2-1, reads EAGVVQSPRYKIIEKKQPVAFWCNPISGHNTLYWYLQNLGQGPELLIRYENEEAVDDSQLPKDRFSAERLKGVDSTLKIQPAELGDSAVYLCASSSDFSGEQFFGPGTRLTVL.

This clone was recorded only once. V gene TRBV7-3 combines with J gene TRBJ2-3; weak D call: TRBD2 (7 bases). CDR3 size: 16 residues. Germline CDR1 SGHTA, CDR2 FQGTGA. V lost 6 bases, J lost 2 bases, and 18 bases lay in between. In nucleotides, the CDR3 is TGTGCCAGCAGGCTCCGTGGGGGGGCCTTCACAGATACGCAGTATTTT. Translated, it gives CASRLRGGAFTDTQYF.

The rearrangement uses TRBV7-2 and TRBJ1-2, with 7 bases fitting TRBD1. J gave up 6 bases and V 4 bases, and 5 bases lay outside the gene matches. This CDR3 contains 13 residues. Germline V gene sequence: CDR1 SGHTA, CDR2 FQGNSA. The DNA for the CDR3 is TGTGCCAGCAGCTCGACTGGGACAGATGGCTACACCTTC. This gives the protein CASSSTGTDGYTF.

The genes are TRBV6-2 or TRBV6-3 and TRBJ2-3, with 8 nucleotides matching TRBD1. V trimming: 4 bases; J trimming: 4 bases; junction bases outside the gene matches: 7. CDR1 is MNHEY, CDR2 SVGEGT, per germline. The CDR3 has 15 residues. This CDR3 reads CASSSTGGGADTQYF. CDR3 coding DNA: TGTGCCAGCAGTTCCACAGGGGGTGGTGCAGATACGCAGTATTTT.

V and J are TRBV7-2 and TRBJ2-7; the match to TRBD2 covers 8 bases. This CDR3 comprises 14 residues. J was trimmed by 3 bases and V by 4 bases; bases with no gene match: 5. The germline gives CDR1 SGHTA, CDR2 FQGNSA. The CDR3 here is CASSSRTSFYEQYF. The DNA of the CDR3 is TGTGCCAGCAGCTCACGGACTAGCTTCTACGAGCAGTACTTC.

The chain couples TRBV5-1 to TRBJ2-1; the D gene is possibly TRBD2 (5 bases). Deletions cut 4 bases from V and 2 bases from J, with 7 bases between. The CDR3 consists of 13 residues. Germline-derived CDR1 and CDR2 are SGHRS and YFSETQ. CDR3 DNA: TGCGCCAGCAGCCCCGGGACCTACAATGAGCAGTTCTTC. This encodes CASSPGTYNEQFF. Full variable domain (outside the CDR3, taken from reference TRBV5-1 and TRBJ2-1): KAGVTQTPRYLIKTRGQQVTLSCSPISGHRSVSWYQQTPGQGLQFLFEYFSETQRNKGNFPGRFSGRQFSNSRSEMNVSTLELGDSALYLCASSPGTYNEQFFGPGTRLTVL.

The CDR3, as DNA: TGCGCCAGCAGCCTCTTAGGGCGGGGGGACACCGGGGAGCTGTTTTTT. It codes for CASSLLGRGDTGELFF. The rearrangement uses TRBV5-1 and TRBJ2-2, with 8 bases identical to TRBD2. CDR3 length: 16 residues. Trimming took 4 bases from V and 3 from J; bases not matched to a gene: 8. CDR1 is SGHRS and CDR2 is YFSETQ in the germline V gene.

This clone has only one observation. This chain links TRBV10-2 with TRBJ2-7; D possibly corresponds to TRBD1 (6 bases). Trimming shortened V by 3 bases and J by 3 bases, and 15 bases separated the two germline ends. CDR1 WSHSY and CDR2 SAAADI come from the germline V gene. The CDR3 has 15 amino acids. For the CDR3, the DNA is TGCGCCAGCAGTGAAACAGGGATTCAAGACTACGAGCAGTACTTC. This sequence encodes CASSETGIQDYEQYF.

For the CDR3, the DNA is TGTGCCAGCAGTTTAGGAGGAGAGATCACTGAAGCTTTCTTT. Amino acid sequence: CASSLGGEITEAFF. J is TRBJ1-1 and V is TRBV27, with D uncertain. The CDR3 spans 14 residues. The V end lost 2 bases, the J end lost 4 bases, and 11 bases lay between the germline ends. The germline V gene encodes CDR1 MNHEY and CDR2 SMNVEV (reference sequence).

J is TRBJ2-6 and V is TRBV6-5; D remains ambiguous. The V and J ends lost 7 bases and 0 bases respectively, with 7 bases between them. This CDR3 is built from 14 residues. Germline V gene lookup returns CDR1 MNHEY and CDR2 SVGAGI. The CDR3 sequence: CASTETSGANVLTF. CDR3 sequence (DNA): TGTGCCAGCACAGAAACCTCTGGGGCCAACGTCCTGACTTTC.

The V call is TRBV7-9, the J call TRBJ2-1; 7 positions agree with TRBD2. CDR1 is SEHNR and CDR2 is FQNEAQ in the germline V gene (reference sequence). V was clipped by 5 bases and J by 7 bases; unmatched bases: 11. The CDR3 runs to 15 residues. The CDR3 is CASSPPGRERNEQFF. The CDR3 DNA reads TGTGCCAGCAGCCCGCCGGGGCGGGAGAGGAATGAGCAGTTCTTC.

The chain has TRBV7-9 and TRBJ2-3; tentatively, D is TRBD1 or TRBD2 (5 bases each). Per germline, CDR1 SEHNR and CDR2 FQNEAQ (reference sequence). The CDR3 is 14 amino acids. Deletions cut 10 bases from V and 1 base from J, with 15 bases between. The DNA for the CDR3 is TGTGCCACCAGGGAGCTAGCCGGCACAGATACGCAGTATTTT. Protein product: CATRELAGTDTQYF.

The V and J genes are TRBV4-2 and TRBJ2-7; 9 bases line up with TRBD2. Losses at the gene ends were 4 bases for V and 2 bases for J; bases not matched to a gene: 9. Germline loops: CDR1 LGHNA, CDR2 YNFKEQ. The CDR3 runs 16 residues. Here the CDR3 DNA reads TGTGCCAGCAGCCGACCACTAGCGGGCGATCCCTACGAGCAGTACTTC. It encodes CASSRPLAGDPYEQYF.

This sequence joins TRBV24-1 and TRBJ2-5; 12 positions agree with TRBD2. The CDR3 totals 16 residues. The germline CDR1 and CDR2 sequences are KGHDR and SFDVKD. Germline trimming cut 5 bases from V and 3 bases from J; bases unmatched to any gene: 6. The CDR3 region is CATSGYTSGRKETQYF. DNA for the CDR3: TGTGCCACCAGTGGTTATACTAGCGGGAGGAAAGAGACCCAGTACTTC.